The 5 T cell receptor beta chains in this list originate from one sample, sequenced in a study of identical twins. TCRdb reprocessed the 5' RACE reads with MiXCR, giving one entry per CDR3 protein. The data contain some 190,000 distinct CDR3 sequences, 15% to 20% of them singletons. The same sample was also studied in work on T cells expressing NK-cell markers.

Material: CD8+ T cells sorted from blood. Receptors originate from a woman younger than 35 in good health.

This rearrangement joins TRBV7-6 to TRBJ1-4, with D hard to call. Germline-derived CDR1 and CDR2 are SGHVS and FNYEAQ. CDR3 length: 16 residues. Trimming shortened V by 0 bases and J by 4 bases, and 12 bases separated the two germline ends. Written as DNA, the CDR3 is TGTGCCAGCAGCTTAGCGACGTCAGGACTTAATGAAAAACTGTTTTTT. Protein: CASSLATSGLNEKLFF.

J is TRBJ2-3 and V is TRBV27; possibly TRBD2 for D (6 bases). Germline V gene sequence: CDR1 MNHEY, CDR2 SMNVEV (reference sequence). The CDR3 runs 15 residues. V shed 2 bases and J shed 0 bases, with 9 bases lying between them. CDR3 in amino acids: CASSLLSGSTDTQYF. The CDR3 DNA is TGTGCCAGCAGTTTACTAAGCGGGAGCACAGATACGCAGTATTTT.

This clonotype was found a few times. V usage is TRBV7-2 and J usage is TRBJ2-7, with 12 bases that match TRBD1. There are 15 residues in the CDR3. With V trimmed by 6 bases and J by 7 bases, 10 bases remained unmatched. The V gene's germline CDR1 is SGHTA and CDR2 FQGNSA. The DNA of the CDR3 is TGTGCCAGCAGTCAAGGGACAGGGGGCCTCTGGGAGCAGTACTTC. Translated: CASSQGTGGLWEQYF.

The chain couples TRBV7-9 to TRBJ1-5; the D gene is possibly TRBD1 (5 bases). Trimming cost V 2 bases and J 4 bases, with 12 bases left between them. The length of the CDR3 is 15 residues. Per germline, CDR1 SEHNR and CDR2 FQNEAQ (reference sequence). CDR3 nucleotides: TGTGCCAGCAGCTTACCGGGGCCCTATAATCAGCCCCAGCATTTT. Translated: CASSLPGPYNQPQHF.

The chain has TRBV5-1 and TRBJ2-1; a weak D match, TRBD2 (5 bases). This CDR3 comprises 14 residues. Per the germline V gene, CDR1 is SGHRS and CDR2 is YFSETQ. V was clipped by 6 bases and J by 3 bases, with 13 bases between them. DNA for the CDR3: TGCGCCAGCAACCCGGGGAAAAACTACAATGAGCAGTTCTTC. Its protein product is CASNPGKNYNEQFF. Looking up the rest from reference TRBV5-1 and TRBJ2-1 gives the full variable domain: KAGVTQTPRYLIKTRGQQVTLSCSPISGHRSVSWYQQTPGQGLQFLFEYFSETQRNKGNFPGRFSGRQFSNSRSEMNVSTLELGDSALYLCASNPGKNYNEQFFGPGTRLTVL.